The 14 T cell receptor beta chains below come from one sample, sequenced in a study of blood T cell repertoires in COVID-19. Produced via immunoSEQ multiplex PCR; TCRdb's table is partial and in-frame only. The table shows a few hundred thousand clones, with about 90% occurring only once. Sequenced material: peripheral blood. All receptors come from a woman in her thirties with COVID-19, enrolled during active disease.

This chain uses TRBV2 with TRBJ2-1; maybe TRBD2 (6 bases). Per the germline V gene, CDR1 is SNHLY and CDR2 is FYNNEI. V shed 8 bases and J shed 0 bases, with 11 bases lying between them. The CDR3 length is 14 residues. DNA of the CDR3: TGTGCCAGCCGGGACTCTAGCTCCTACAATGAGCAGTTCTTC. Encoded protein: CASRDSSSYNEQFF.

CDR3 DNA sequence: TGTGCCAGCAGTTTATCGCCGGGACTAGCGGGCCTAACCCAGTACTTC. Translation gives CASSLSPGLAGLTQYF. The chain employs TRBV27 and TRBJ2-5, with 12 bases matching TRBD2. Germline CDR1 is MNHEY and CDR2 is SMNVEV (reference sequence). V lost 0 bases and J lost 8; bases outside the gene matches: 7. The CDR3 runs 16 residues.

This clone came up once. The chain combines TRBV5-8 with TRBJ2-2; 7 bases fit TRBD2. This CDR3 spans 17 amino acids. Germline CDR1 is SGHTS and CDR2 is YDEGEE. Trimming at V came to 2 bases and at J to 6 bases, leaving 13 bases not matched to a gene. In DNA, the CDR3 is TGTGCCAGCAGCTTCCTTCTAGCGGCGGGGATGGCCGGGGAGCTGTTTTTT. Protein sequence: CASSFLLAAGMAGELFF.

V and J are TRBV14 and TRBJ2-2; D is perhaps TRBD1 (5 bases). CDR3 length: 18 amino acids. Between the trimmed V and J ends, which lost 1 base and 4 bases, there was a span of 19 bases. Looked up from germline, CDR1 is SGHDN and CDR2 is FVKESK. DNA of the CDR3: TGTGCCAGCAGCCAAGTCAGGGTCCAGGCCCTGGGCACCGGGGAGCTGTTTTTT. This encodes CASSQVRVQALGTGELFF. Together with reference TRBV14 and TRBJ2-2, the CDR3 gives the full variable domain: EAGVTQFPSHSVIEKGQTVTLRCDPISGHDNLYWYRRVMGKEIKFLLHFVKESKQDESGMPNNRFLAERTGGTYSTLKVQPAELEDSGVYFCASSQVRVQALGTGELFFGEGSRLTVL.

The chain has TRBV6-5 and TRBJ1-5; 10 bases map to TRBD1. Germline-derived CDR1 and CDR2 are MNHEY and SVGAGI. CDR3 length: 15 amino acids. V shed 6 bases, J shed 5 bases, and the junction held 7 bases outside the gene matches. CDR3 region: CASSRTGTGDQPQHF. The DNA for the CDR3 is TGTGCCAGCAGCCGAACCGGGACAGGGGATCAGCCCCAGCATTTT.

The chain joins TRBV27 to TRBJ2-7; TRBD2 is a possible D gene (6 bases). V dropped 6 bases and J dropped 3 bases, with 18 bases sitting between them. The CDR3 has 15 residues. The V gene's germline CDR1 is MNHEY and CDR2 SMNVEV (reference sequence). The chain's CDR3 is CASSYQPGTLYEQYF. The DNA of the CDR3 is TGTGCCAGCAGCTACCAGCCCGGGACTCTCTACGAGCAGTACTTC.

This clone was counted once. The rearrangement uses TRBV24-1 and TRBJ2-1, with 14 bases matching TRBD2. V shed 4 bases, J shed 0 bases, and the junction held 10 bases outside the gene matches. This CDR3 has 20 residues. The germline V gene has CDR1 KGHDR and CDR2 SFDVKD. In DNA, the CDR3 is TGTGCCACCAGTGACCCCGCCGGGACTAGCGGGAGCAGCTCCTACAATGAGCAGTTCTTC. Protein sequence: CATSDPAGTSGSSSYNEQFF.

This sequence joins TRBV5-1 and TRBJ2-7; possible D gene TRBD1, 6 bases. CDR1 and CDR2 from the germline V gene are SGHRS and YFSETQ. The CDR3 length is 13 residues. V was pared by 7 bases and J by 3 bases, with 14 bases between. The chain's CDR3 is CASALAGDYEQYF. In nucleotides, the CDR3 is TGCGCCAGCGCTCTGGCAGGGGACTACGAGCAGTACTTC.

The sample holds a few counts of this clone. DNA for the CDR3: TGTGCCAGCAGCTTATGGGCCGGGGGGACCGGGGAGCTGTTTTTT. This sequence encodes CASSLWAGGTGELFF. The chain employs TRBV7-2 and TRBJ2-2, with 7 bases aligning to TRBD2. Germline V CDR1 and CDR2: SGHTA, FQGNSA. The CDR3 covers 15 residues. Trimming cost V 2 bases and J 5 bases; bases outside gene matches: 5.

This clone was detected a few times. As DNA, the CDR3 is TGTGCCGTCAGGGCAGGGTATAACAATGAGCAGTTCTTC. This sequence encodes CAVRAGYNNEQFF. The chain is built from TRBV28 and TRBJ2-1; possible D gene TRBD1, 5 bases. Germline V lookup: CDR1 MDHEN, CDR2 SYDVKM. This CDR3 comprises 13 residues. V shed 11 bases and J shed 5 bases, with 16 bases lying between them.

CDR3 in amino acids: CSVGPAGIQETQYF. CDR3 nucleotides: TGCAGCGTTGGTCCAGCGGGGATCCAAGAGACCCAGTACTTC. The genes are TRBV29-1 and TRBJ2-5; 7 bases are shared with TRBD2. Germline-derived CDR1 and CDR2 are SQVTM and ANQGSEA. After removal of 4 bases from V and 1 base from J, the junction contained 6 bases not matched to a gene. The CDR3 contains 14 residues.

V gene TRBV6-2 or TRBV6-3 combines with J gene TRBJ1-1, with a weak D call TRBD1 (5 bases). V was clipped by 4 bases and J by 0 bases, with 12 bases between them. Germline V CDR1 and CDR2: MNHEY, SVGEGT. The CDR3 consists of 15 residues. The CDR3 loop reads CASSSPGIMNTEAFF. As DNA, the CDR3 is TGTGCCAGCAGTTCCCCAGGGATTATGAACACTGAAGCTTTCTTT.

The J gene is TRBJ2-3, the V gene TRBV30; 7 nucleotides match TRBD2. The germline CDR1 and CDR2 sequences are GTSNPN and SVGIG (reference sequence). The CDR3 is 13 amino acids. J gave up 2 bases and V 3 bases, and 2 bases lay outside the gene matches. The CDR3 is CAWRRGITDTQYF. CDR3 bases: TGTGCCTGGAGGCGGGGGATCACAGATACGCAGTATTTT.

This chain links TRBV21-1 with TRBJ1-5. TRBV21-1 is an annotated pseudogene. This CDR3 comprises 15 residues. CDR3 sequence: CASSEKDGGNQPQHF. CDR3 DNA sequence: TGTGCCAGCAGCGAGAAGGATGGAGGCAATCAGCCCCAGCATTTT.